This TCR beta chain was profiled in a study of blood T cell repertoires in COVID-19. The overall study: From T cells, B-cell-depleted T cells, or PBMCs came the material, which was cDNA or gDNA.

The junction had 15 bases not matched to a gene; V was cut back by 4 bases and J by 7 bases. Germline assignment: CDR1 SGHDN and CDR2 FVKESK. The CDR3 consists of 17 residues. TCRdb's copy holds only in-frame clones and misses some; the assay was immunoSEQ multiplex PCR. The profile shows 70,000 to 95,000 clones, roughly 80% of them singletons. The receptor comes from a human donor in a cohort sampled during active COVID-19. V is TRBV14 and J is TRBJ2-1; 8 nucleotides align to TRBD2. Sequenced: peripheral blood. The CDR3 DNA is TGTGCCAGCAGCCGTCAGAGTTTCGGGGGGGCCCGGAATGAGCAGTTCTTC. Its translation: CASSRQSFGGARNEQFF.